This TCR beta chain was sequenced during a study of blood T cell repertoires in COVID-19 (dated by TCRdb to between 2020 and 2021). Turning to the overall study: Samples covering the acute and convalescent phases of COVID-19 were provided by collaborators in the United States, Italy and Spain. The samples were drawn from the first 160 participants of the ongoing ImmuneRACE study and from 1,254 subjects provided by 6 global collaborators. Subjects who had been exposed to COVID-19, were actively infected with it, or had recovered from it provided the deeply sampled blood TCRbeta repertoires that made up the dataset. The sample metadata nearly always contained a de-identified subject ID, COVID-19 status, age in years and sex. HLA class I and class II types, where available, came from metadata supplied by the sample provider rather than from assay-based typing. The prospective study material was composed of cDNA or gDNA derived from T cells, B-cell-depleted T cells, or PBMCs. The repertoires were made available in a free public database intended to serve as a resource for research on the immune response to SARS-CoV-2.

The collaborating institutions used their own protocols to collect whole blood in K2EDTA tubes. For TCRbeta analysis, collaborators shipped samples in one of three forms: frozen whole blood, isolated PBMCs, or DNA extracted from either of those sample types. A distance of 7 bases separates the germline ends of V and J, which lose 6 bases and 1 base respectively. Reading from cysteine to phenylalanine, the CDR3 counts 13 amino acids. The sequence is cut down to CDR3 DNA, 39 bases in frame from base 1. Per the germline V gene (reference sequence), LNHDA is the CDR1 and SQIVND is the CDR2. The immunoSEQ Assay, a bias-controlled multiplex PCR, was used to amplify TCRbeta CDR3 regions from genomic DNA. For the original study's pipeline: The number of nucleated cells in each sample was estimated by amplification of reference gene primers within the assay. To quantify the absolute abundance of each unique TCRbeta CDR3 rearrangement, sequence reads were collapsed and filtered. For each sample, productive Simpson clonality was calculated as the square root of Simpson's diversity index over productive rearrangements. TCRdb limited this immuneACCESS table to in-frame rearrangements with V and J called. A share of clones is missing; checked studies link under half to unresolved V genes, and the rest is unexplained. V and J calls plus clone size are reproduced from that table; the DNA served to infer D and trimming. The sample table contains 40,000 to 60,000 clones; only one count was recorded for about 86% of them. The ten largest account for 5% of the sample.

Turning to this clone: No antigen is known for it. Per-base quality was not reported, and no clone a single base away is much larger than it.

The investigation overall reported the following: Clinical and demographic metadata were provided uncurated, with the amount varying by source and participant.

The chain is assembled from TRBV19 and TRBJ1-5; the best D guess is TRBD1, with 5 bases matching. Sequencing used peripheral blood. This clonotype was obtained from a man aged 35 to 55 with active COVID-19. The sequenced DNA: TGTGCCAGTAGAGGGGTGAGCAATCAGCCCCAGCATTTT. This encodes CASRGVSNQPQHF.